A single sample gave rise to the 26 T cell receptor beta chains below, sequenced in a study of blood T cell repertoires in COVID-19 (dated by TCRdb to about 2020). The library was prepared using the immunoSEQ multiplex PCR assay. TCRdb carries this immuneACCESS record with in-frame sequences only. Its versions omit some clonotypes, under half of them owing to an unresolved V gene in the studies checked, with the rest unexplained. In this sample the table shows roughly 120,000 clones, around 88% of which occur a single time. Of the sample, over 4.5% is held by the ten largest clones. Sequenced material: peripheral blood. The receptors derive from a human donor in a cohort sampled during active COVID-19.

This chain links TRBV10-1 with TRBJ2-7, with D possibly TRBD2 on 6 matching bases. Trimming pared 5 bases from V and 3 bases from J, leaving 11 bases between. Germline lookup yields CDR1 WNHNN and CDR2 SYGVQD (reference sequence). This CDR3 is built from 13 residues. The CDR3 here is CASSSAGSYEQYF. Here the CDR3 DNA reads TGCGCCAGCAGTTCGGCGGGGAGCTACGAGCAGTACTTC.

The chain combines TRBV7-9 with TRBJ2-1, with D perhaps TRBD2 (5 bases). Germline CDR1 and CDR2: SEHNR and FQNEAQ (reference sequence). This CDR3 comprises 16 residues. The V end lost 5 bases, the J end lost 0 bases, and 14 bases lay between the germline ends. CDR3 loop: CASSHTSGSSYNEQFF. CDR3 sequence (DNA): TGTGCCAGCAGCCACACCAGCGGTAGCTCCTACAATGAGCAGTTCTTC.

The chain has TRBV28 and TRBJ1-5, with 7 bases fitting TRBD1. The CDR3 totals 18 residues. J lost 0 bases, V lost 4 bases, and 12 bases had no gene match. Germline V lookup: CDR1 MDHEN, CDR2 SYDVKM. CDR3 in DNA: TGTGCCAGCAGTTCTAAGACAGGGAATAGATATAGCAATCAGCCCCAGCATTTT. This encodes CASSSKTGNRYSNQPQHF.

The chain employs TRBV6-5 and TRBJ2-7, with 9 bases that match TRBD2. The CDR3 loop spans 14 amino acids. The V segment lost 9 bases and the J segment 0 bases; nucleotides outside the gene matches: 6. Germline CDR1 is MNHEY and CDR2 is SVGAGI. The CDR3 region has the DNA TGTGCCAGTGCCGGGACTAGCTCCTCCTACGAGCAGTACTTC. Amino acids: CASAGTSSSYEQYF.

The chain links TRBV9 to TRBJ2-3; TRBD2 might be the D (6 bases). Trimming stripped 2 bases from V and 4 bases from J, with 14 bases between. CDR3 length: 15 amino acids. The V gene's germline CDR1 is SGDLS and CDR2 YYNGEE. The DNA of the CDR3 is TGTGCCAGCAGCGTCTCAACTAGCCAACCAGATACGCAGTATTTT. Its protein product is CASSVSTSQPDTQYF.

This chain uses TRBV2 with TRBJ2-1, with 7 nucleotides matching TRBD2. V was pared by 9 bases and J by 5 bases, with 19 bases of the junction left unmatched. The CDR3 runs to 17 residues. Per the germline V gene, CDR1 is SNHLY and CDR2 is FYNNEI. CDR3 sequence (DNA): TGTGCCAGTGACCCCCACCGACGCGGGAGAATCAACAATGAGCAGTTCTTC. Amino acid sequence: CASDPHRRGRINNEQFF. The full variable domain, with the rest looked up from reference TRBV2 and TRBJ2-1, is EPEVTQTPSHQVTQMGQEVILRCVPISNHLYFYWYRQILGQKVEFLVSFYNNEISEKSEIFDDQFSVERPDGSNFTLKIRSTKLEDSAMYFCASDPHRRGRINNEQFFGPGTRLTVL.

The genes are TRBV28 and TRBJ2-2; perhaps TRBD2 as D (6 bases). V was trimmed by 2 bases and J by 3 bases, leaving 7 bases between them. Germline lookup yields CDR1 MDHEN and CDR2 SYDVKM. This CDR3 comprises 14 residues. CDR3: CASSLGGDTGELFF. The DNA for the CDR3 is TGTGCCAGCAGTTTAGGAGGGGACACCGGGGAGCTGTTTTTT. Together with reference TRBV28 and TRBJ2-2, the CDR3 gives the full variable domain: DVKVTQSSRYLVKRTGEKVFLECVQDMDHENMFWYRQDPGLGLRLIYFSYDVKMKEKGDIPEGYSVSREKKERFSLILESASTNQTSMYLCASSLGGDTGELFFGEGSRLTVL.

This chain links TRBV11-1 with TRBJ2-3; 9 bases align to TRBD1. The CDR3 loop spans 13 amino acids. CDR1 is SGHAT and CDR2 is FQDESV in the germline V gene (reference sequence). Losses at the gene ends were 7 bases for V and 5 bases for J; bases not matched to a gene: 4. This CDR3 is CASTGQGQDTQYF. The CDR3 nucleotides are TGTGCCAGCACGGGACAGGGACAAGATACGCAGTATTTT.

The CDR3 loop reads CASRAGTGREGANVLTF. Here the CDR3 DNA reads TGTGCCAGCAGGGCCGGGACAGGGAGGGAAGGGGCCAACGTCCTGACTTTC. The chain carries TRBV5-4 and TRBJ2-6, with 9 positions matching TRBD1. Unmatched junction bases numbered 10, after V lost 5 bases and J lost 4 bases. This CDR3 comprises 17 residues. Per germline, CDR1 SGHNT and CDR2 YYREEE (reference sequence). Full variable domain (missing parts from reference TRBV5-4 and TRBJ2-6): ETGVTQSPTHLIKTRGQQVTLRCSSQSGHNTVSWYQQALGQGPQFIFQYYREEENGRGNFPPRFSGLQFPNYSSELNVNALELDDSALYLCASRAGTGREGANVLTFGAGSRLTVL.

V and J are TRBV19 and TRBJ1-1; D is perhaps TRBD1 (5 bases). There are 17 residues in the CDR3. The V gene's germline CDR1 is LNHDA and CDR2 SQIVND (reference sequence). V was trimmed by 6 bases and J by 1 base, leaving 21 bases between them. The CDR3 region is CASSWGLIIYSNTEAFF. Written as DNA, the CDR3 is TGTGCCAGTAGCTGGGGACTTATAATCTATTCGAACACTGAAGCTTTCTTT.

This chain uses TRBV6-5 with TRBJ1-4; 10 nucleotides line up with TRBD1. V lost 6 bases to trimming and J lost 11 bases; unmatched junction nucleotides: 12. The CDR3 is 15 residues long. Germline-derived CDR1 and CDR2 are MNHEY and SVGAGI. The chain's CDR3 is CASRPTGTGEGKLFF. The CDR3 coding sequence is TGTGCCAGCAGACCTACCGGGACAGGGGAAGGGAAACTGTTTTTT.

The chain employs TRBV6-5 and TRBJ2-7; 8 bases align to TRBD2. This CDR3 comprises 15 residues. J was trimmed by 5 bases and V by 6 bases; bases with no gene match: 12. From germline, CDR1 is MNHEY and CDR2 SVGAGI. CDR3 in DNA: TGTGCCAGCAGACGAGGGGGGACTAGAGGACACGAGCAGTACTTC. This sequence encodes CASRRGGTRGHEQYF.

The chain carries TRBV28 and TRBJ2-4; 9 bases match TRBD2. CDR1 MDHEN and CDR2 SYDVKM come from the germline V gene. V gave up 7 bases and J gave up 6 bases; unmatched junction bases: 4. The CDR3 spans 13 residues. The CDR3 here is CASTLAGINIQYF. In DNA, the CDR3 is TGTGCCAGCACCCTAGCGGGGATAAACATTCAGTACTTC.

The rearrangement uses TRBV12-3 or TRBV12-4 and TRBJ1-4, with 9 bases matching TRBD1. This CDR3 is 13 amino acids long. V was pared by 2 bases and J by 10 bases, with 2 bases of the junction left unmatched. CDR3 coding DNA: TGTGCCAGCAGTTTAAACAGGGGGCGAAAACTGTTTTTT. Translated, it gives CASSLNRGRKLFF.

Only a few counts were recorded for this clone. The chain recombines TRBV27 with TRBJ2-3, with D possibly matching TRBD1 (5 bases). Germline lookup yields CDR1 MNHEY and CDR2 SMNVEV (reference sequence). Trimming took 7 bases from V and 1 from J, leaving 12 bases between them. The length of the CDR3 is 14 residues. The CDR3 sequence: CASKGQVRTDTQYF. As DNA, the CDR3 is TGTGCCAGCAAGGGGCAGGTCCGCACAGATACGCAGTATTTT.

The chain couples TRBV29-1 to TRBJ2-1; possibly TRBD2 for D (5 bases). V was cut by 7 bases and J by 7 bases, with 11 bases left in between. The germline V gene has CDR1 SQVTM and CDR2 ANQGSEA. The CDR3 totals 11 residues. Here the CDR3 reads CSGTLVNEQFF. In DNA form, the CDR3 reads TGCAGCGGTACACTAGTTAATGAGCAGTTCTTC.

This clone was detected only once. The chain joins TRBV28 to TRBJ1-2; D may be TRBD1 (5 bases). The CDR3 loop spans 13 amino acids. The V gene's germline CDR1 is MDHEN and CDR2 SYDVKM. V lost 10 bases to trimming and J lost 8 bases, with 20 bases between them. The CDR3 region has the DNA TGTGCCATCCACAGGAGCGGGGCTAGCGGCTACACCTTC. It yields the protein CAIHRSGASGYTF.

The CDR3 nucleotides read TGTGCCAGCCAGAGTCGACAGGCATCGGAAGCTTTCTTT. This gives the protein CASQSRQASEAFF. The rearrangement joins TRBV19 to TRBJ1-1; D might be TRBD1 (6 bases). The CDR3 is made up of 13 amino acids. V shed 9 bases and J shed 8 bases, with 19 bases lying between them. CDR1 and CDR2 (germline): LNHDA, SQIVND (reference sequence).

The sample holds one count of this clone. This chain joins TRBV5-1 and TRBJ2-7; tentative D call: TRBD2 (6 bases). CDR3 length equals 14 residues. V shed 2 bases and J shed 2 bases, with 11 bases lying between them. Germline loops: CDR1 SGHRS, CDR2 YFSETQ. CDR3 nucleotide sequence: TGCGCCAGCAGCTTCTCTAGCGCCACCTACGAGCAGTACTTC. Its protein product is CASSFSSATYEQYF.

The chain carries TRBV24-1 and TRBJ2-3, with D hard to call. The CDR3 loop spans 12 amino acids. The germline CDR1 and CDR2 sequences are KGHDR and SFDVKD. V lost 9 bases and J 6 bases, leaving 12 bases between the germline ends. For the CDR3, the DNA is TGTGCCACCCGATCCAGGTGGGATACGCAGTATTTT. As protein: CATRSRWDTQYF.

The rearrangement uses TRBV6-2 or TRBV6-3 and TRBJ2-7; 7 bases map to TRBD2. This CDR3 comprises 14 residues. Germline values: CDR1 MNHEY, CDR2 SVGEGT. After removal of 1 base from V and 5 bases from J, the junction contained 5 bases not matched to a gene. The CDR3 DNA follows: TGTGCCAGCAGTTACTGGGAGGGATCCCACGAGCAGTACTTC. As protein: CASSYWEGSHEQYF.

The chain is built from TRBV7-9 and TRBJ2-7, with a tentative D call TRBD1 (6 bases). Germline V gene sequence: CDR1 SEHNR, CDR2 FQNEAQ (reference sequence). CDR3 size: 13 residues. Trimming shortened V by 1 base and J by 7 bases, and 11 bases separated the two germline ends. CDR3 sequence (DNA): TGTGCCAGCAGCTTAGAGGGCAGGGGTGAGCAGTACTTC. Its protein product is CASSLEGRGEQYF.

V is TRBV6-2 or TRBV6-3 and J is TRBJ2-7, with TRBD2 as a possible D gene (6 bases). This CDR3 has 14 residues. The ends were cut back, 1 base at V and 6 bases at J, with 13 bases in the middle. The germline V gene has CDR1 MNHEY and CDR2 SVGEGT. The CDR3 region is CASSYLGGTGEQYF. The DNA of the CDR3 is TGTGCCAGCAGTTACTTGGGGGGAACTGGCGAGCAGTACTTC.

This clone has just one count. This chain's CDR3 is CASSELIRGTVNSPLHF. CDR3 coding DNA: TGTGCCAGCAGTGAATTAATTCGAGGGACAGTAAATTCACCCCTCCACTTT. The chain joins TRBV6-1 to TRBJ1-6, with 7 bases identical to TRBD1. CDR1 is MNHNS and CDR2 is SASEGT in the germline V gene. The CDR3 runs to 17 residues. The junction had 11 bases not matched to a gene; V was cut back by 2 bases and J by 7 bases.

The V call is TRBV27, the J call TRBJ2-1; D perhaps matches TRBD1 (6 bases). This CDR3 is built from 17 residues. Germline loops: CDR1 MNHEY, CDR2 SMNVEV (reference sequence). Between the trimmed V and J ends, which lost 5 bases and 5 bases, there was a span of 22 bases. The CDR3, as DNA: TGTGCCAGCAGTCGCTACAGGGACGCTCGGCGGGACAATGAGCAGTTCTTC. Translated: CASSRYRDARRDNEQFF.

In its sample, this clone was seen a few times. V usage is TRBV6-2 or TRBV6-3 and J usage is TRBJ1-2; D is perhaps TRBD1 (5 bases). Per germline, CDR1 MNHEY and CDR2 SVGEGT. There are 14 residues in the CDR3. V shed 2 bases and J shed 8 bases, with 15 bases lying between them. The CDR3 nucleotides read TGTGCCAGCAGTTACGGGCAGGGTCTGCGAGGCTACACCTTC. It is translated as CASSYGQGLRGYTF.